Listed below are T cell receptor beta chains from one sample, sequenced in a study of cytomegalovirus exposure and HLA in healthy donors. The data were produced by immunoSEQ multiplex PCR, yet TCRdb's version contains in-frame clones alone and is incomplete. Of 130,000 or so clones listed, 82% are singletons. Material: PBMCs. These receptors originate from a woman in her forties or fifties in good health and CMV-seropositive. Each CDR3 is given with its conserved first and last residue.

TRBV18 15 CASSPPRTSKIEQYF
TRBV7-9 16 CASTISGHTGADGYTF
TRBV13 14 CASGQRGGVYEQYF
TRBV28 15 CASSLWDRTNQPQHF
TRBV5-1 13 CASRWRSNEKLFF
TRBV5-1 14 CASSLGTGNQPQHF
TRBV29-1 13 CSVVSGGGETQYF
TRBV5-1 14 CASRGGQGANEQYF
TRBV7-6 14 CASSLGGADYEQYF
TRBV7-9 17 CSSSSGLAGGPRGELFF
TRBV11-2 15 CASSLDRGYNSPLHF
TRBV19 14 CASSQGSWGTEAFF
TRBV5-1 13 CASGDRVSTEAFF
TRBV27 14 CASSASGEGNTIYF
TRBV28 12 CASSSWNTEAFF
TRBV5-6 13 CASSLAEGTEAFF
TRBV7-2 13 CASSSLRGYGYTF
TRBV5-1 15 CASSSLGTGQETQYF
TRBV19 13 CASGGRQLTEAFF
TRBV7-3 14 CASSLGGTGMGYTF
TRBV5-6 10 CASSLARAFF
TRBV18 15 CASSPTGGMNTEAFF
TRBV6-5 15 CASRLTGGDGQPQHF
TRBV13 15 CASSPGTGGRAEAFF
TRBV27 16 CASSFLARENTGELFF
TRBV4-3 14 CASSQDLGAEKLFF
TRBV9 16 CASSVAGQGKGNEQFF
TRBV7-9 17 CASSPNPTMGAGETQYF
TRBV5-6 14 CASTLGTAVDEQYF
TRBV5-1 14 CASRPTGQGGGAFF
TRBV9 18 CASSHDSDDRRGNTEAFF
TRBV4-1 17 CASSHTTSGRDGDEQFF
TRBV5-1 15 CASSGVGGSNTEAFF
TRBV6-5 12 CASSLPGGEQYF
TRBV6-1 13 CASSVSGNTEAFF
TRBV2 14 CASSERQGRTEAFF
TRBV25-1 11 CASSEYNGYTF
TRBV9 15 CASSVGKTEAFGYTF
TRBV30 13 CAWIGGLRTEAFF
TRBV6-4 15 CASSDPREGTSEQYF
TRBV30 14 CAWRVAGGTGELFF
TRBV19 16 CASSIWQDKIFRSYTF